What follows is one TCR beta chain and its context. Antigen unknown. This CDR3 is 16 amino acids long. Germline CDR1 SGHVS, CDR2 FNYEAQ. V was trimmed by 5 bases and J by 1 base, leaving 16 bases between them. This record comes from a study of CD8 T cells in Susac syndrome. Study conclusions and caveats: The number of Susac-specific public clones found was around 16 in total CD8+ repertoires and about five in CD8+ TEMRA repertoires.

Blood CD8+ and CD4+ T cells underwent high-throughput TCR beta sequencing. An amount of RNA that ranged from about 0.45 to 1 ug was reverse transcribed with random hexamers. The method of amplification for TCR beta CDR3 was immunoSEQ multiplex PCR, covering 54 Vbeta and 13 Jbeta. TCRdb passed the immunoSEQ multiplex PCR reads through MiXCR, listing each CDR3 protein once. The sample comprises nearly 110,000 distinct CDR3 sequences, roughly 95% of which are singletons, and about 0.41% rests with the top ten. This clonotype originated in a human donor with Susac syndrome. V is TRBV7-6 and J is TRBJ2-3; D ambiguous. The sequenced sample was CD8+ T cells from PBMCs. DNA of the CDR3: TGTGCCAGCAGCACCCGAATTGGGGTCCGCACAGATACGCAGTATTTT. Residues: CASSTRIGVRTDTQYF. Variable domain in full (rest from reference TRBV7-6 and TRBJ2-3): GAGVSQSPRYKVTKRGQDVALRCDPISGHVSLYWYRQALGQGPEFLTYFNYEAQQDKSGLPNDRFSAERPEGSISTLTIQRTEQRDSAMYRCASSTRIGVRTDTQYFGPGTRLTVL.